Below, 28 T cell receptor beta chains from the same sample are listed, as sequenced in a study of blood T cell repertoires in COVID-19. The repertoire was sequenced with immunoSEQ multiplex PCR; TCRdb's copy has only in-frame clones and lacks some. The sample lists 50,000 to 65,000 clones, 85% to 90% occurring once. The sequencing sample was made of peripheral blood. These receptor sequences come from a man between 50 and 59 years old with active COVID-19.

V gene TRBV18 combines with J gene TRBJ1-5; 7 nucleotides agree with TRBD1. Germline-derived CDR1 and CDR2 are KGHSH and LQKENI. V dropped 4 bases and J dropped 6; count of bases not matched to a gene: 6. This CDR3 comprises 14 residues. In nucleotides, the CDR3 is TGTGCCAGCTCACGAGGACAGGCCGGTCAGCCCCAGCATTTT. This encodes CASSRGQAGQPQHF.

This sequence joins TRBV12-5 and TRBJ2-1, with TRBD1 identical over 10 bases. Germline CDR1 is LGHNT and CDR2 is FRNRAP. Trimming cost V 6 bases and J 4 bases; bases outside gene matches: 18. This CDR3 spans 19 amino acids. The CDR3 nucleotides are TGTGCTAGTGGCACATCGGGACAGGGGCCCAGGTCCCCATACAATGAGCAGTTCTTC. It specifies CASGTSGQGPRSPYNEQFF.

The V and J genes are TRBV24-1 and TRBJ2-1; 12 positions match TRBD2. V lost 5 bases and J lost 2; bases outside the gene matches: 3. The CDR3 is 16 residues long. Germline CDR1 and CDR2: KGHDR and SFDVKD. CDR3 residues: CATSGTSGEPYNEQFF. CDR3 bases: TGTGCCACCAGTGGGACTAGCGGGGAACCCTACAATGAGCAGTTCTTC.

Here the CDR3 DNA reads TGTGCCAGCAGCTTGGGGACAGGGACTAGGGCTTTCTTT. Protein: CASSLGTGTRAFF. The chain couples TRBV7-3 to TRBJ1-1, with 9 nucleotides matching TRBD1. After removal of 3 bases from V and 11 bases from J, the junction contained 7 bases not matched to a gene. Germline CDR1 is SGHTA and CDR2 is FQGTGA. The CDR3 has 13 residues. Combining the CDR3 with reference TRBV7-3 and TRBJ1-1 gives the whole variable domain GAGVSQTPSNKVTEKGKYVELRCDPISGHTALYWYRQSLGQGPEFLIYFQGTGAADDSGLPNDRFFAVRPEGSVSTLKIQRTERGDSAVYLCASSLGTGTRAFFGQGTRLTVV.

This clone was seen just once. The V and J genes are TRBV18 and TRBJ2-1; 8 positions agree with TRBD2. Germline V gene lookup returns CDR1 KGHSH and CDR2 LQKENI. This CDR3 contains 11 residues. V trimming: 6 bases; J trimming: 9 bases; junction bases outside the gene matches: 1. CDR3 nucleotide sequence: TGTGCCAGCTCGGGACTAGGTGAGCAGTTCTTC. Its protein product is CASSGLGEQFF.

This sequence joins TRBV19 and TRBJ1-5, with TRBD1 as a possible D gene (6 bases). The CDR3 is 15 amino acids. The V end lost 2 bases, the J end lost 5 bases, and 13 bases lay between the germline ends. Germline V gene sequence: CDR1 LNHDA, CDR2 SQIVND (reference sequence). CDR3 coding DNA: TGTGCCAGTAGTATAACCAATACAGGGTATCAGCCCCAGCATTTT. The encoded protein is CASSITNTGYQPQHF.

This clone was detected once. The rearrangement links TRBV5-4 to TRBJ2-7, with D perhaps matching TRBD2 (6 bases). The length of the CDR3 is 12 residues. CDR1 is SGHNT, CDR2 YYREEE, per germline (reference sequence). The V end was cut by 4 bases, the J end by 3 bases, with 8 bases between. CDR3 region: CASSPGGYEQYF. The CDR3 nucleotides read TGTGCCAGCAGCCCCGGGGGCTACGAGCAGTACTTC.

The sample holds one count of this clone. V usage is TRBV27 and J usage is TRBJ2-5; unclear D gene. Looked up from germline, CDR1 is MNHEY and CDR2 is SMNVEV (reference sequence). V gave up 4 bases and J gave up 4 bases, with 13 bases separating them. The CDR3 contains 14 residues. Here the CDR3 reads CASSWAGGRETQYF. DNA of the CDR3: TGTGCCAGCAGTTGGGCTGGTGGGCGAGAGACCCAGTACTTC.

This CDR3 reads CASSLMLAGGNNEQFF. Here the CDR3 DNA reads TGTGCCAGCAGCTTAATGCTAGCGGGGGGAAACAATGAGCAGTTCTTC. V and J are TRBV7-3 and TRBJ2-1; 11 bases line up with TRBD2. The CDR3 runs 16 residues. The V gene's germline CDR1 is SGHTA and CDR2 FQGTGA. V was clipped by 1 base and J by 5 bases; unmatched bases: 4.

The chain joins TRBV3-1 (or the pseudogene TRBV3-2) to TRBJ2-2; TRBD2 aligns across 15 bases. The J segment lost 5 bases and the V segment lost 3 bases, leaving 10 bases of the junction unmatched. The germline V gene encodes CDR1 LGHDT and CDR2 YNNKEL (reference sequence). The CDR3 runs 19 residues. CDR3 nucleotide sequence: TGTGCCAGCAGCCACCCGAGGACTAGCGGGAGGGCCTGGACCGGGGAGCTGTTTTTT. Residues: CASSHPRTSGRAWTGELFF.

V and J are TRBV4-2 and TRBJ2-7; D not resolved. CDR1 is LGHNA, CDR2 YNFKEQ, per germline. The CDR3 is made up of 13 amino acids. Deletions cut 0 bases from V and 2 bases from J, with 5 bases between. The chain's CDR3 is CASSQDPTYEQYF. CDR3 nucleotides: TGTGCCAGCAGCCAAGACCCCACCTACGAGCAGTACTTC.

The chain links TRBV14 to TRBJ1-2; D might be TRBD1 (5 bases). The germline V gene encodes CDR1 SGHDN and CDR2 FVKESK. The CDR3 runs 14 residues. V was trimmed by 3 bases and J by 1 base, leaving 9 bases between them. The CDR3 bases are TGTGCCAGCAGCCAGACAGTTTTTAACTATGGCTACACCTTC. This translates into CASSQTVFNYGYTF.

V and J are TRBV30 and TRBJ1-1, with no clear D. V lost 4 bases, J lost 1 base, and 13 bases lay in between. This CDR3 has 14 amino acids. CDR1 and CDR2 from the germline V gene are GTSNPN and SVGIG (reference sequence). DNA for the CDR3: TGTGCCTGGAACCAAGGACTGGCGAACACTGAAGCTTTCTTT. Its protein is CAWNQGLANTEAFF. Using reference TRBV30 and TRBJ1-1 for the parts outside the CDR3, the full variable domain is SQTIHQWPATLVQPVGSPLSLECTVEGTSNPNLYWYRQAAGRGLQLLFYSVGIGQISSEVPQNLSASRPQDRQFILSSKKLLLSDSGFYLCAWNQGLANTEAFFGQGTRLTVV.

V gene TRBV19 combines with J gene TRBJ2-2; 7 nucleotides line up with TRBD1. The CDR3 is 17 residues long. With V trimmed by 0 bases and J by 5 bases, 9 bases remained unmatched. Germline V gives CDR1 LNHDA, CDR2 SQIVND (reference sequence). The CDR3 DNA reads as TGTGCCAGTAGTATAGAAGCAGGGGGAGATTGGACCGGGGAGCTGTTTTTT. Its protein is CASSIEAGGDWTGELFF.

The chain is built from TRBV18 and TRBJ1-1; maybe TRBD1 (6 bases). Trimming left V 1 base short and J 5 bases short, with 20 bases between. Germline CDR1 and CDR2: KGHSH and LQKENI. This CDR3 region has 17 residues. CDR3 nucleotide sequence: TGTGCCAGCTCACCACATACCGGGACACCCGAGGGAACTGAAGCTTTCTTT. Its translation is CASSPHTGTPEGTEAFF.

A note on this clone: Other DNA sequences in the same sample also yield this CDR3. This chain connects TRBV5-1 to TRBJ2-7, with TRBD1 identical over 7 bases. This CDR3 has 14 amino acids. J was trimmed by 0 bases and V by 1 base; bases with no gene match: 1. CDR1 and CDR2 from the germline V gene are SGHRS and YFSETQ. The CDR3 is CASSLRTGSYEQYF. Written as DNA, the CDR3 is TGCGCCAGCAGCTTGAGGACAGGCTCCTACGAGCAGTACTTC.

V gene TRBV9 combines with J gene TRBJ2-7; a weak D match, TRBD1 (6 bases). The CDR3 has 14 amino acids. V lost 2 bases, J lost 2 bases, and 11 bases lay in between. Germline assignment: CDR1 SGDLS and CDR2 YYNGEE. CDR3 sequence (DNA): TGTGCCAGCAGCGTCTCACAGGGAACCTACGAGCAGTACTTC. Its protein is CASSVSQGTYEQYF.

The chain combines TRBV28 with TRBJ1-5; D not resolved. Trimming stripped 7 bases from V and 5 bases from J, with 15 bases between. This CDR3 spans 14 amino acids. CDR1 is MDHEN, CDR2 SYDVKM, per germline. CDR3 amino acids: CASNRGRDHQPQHF. CDR3 nucleotide sequence: TGTGCCAGCAATAGAGGGAGGGATCATCAGCCCCAGCATTTT.

This chain links TRBV27 with TRBJ1-2, with D possibly matching TRBD1 (5 bases). CDR1 is MNHEY, CDR2 SMNVEV, per germline (reference sequence). Trimming cost V 3 bases and J 6 bases, with 11 bases left between them. CDR3 length equals 13 residues. The CDR3 loop reads CASSFQGYDGYTF. CDR3 coding DNA: TGTGCCAGCAGTTTCCAGGGATACGATGGCTACACCTTC.

The chain employs TRBV30 and TRBJ2-7, with 9 bases identical to TRBD1. The CDR3 runs 14 residues. Germline V gene sequence: CDR1 GTSNPN, CDR2 SVGIG (reference sequence). V was clipped by 3 bases and J by 2 bases; unmatched bases: 5. In DNA, the CDR3 is TGTGCCTGGAGGACGACAGGGGGGACCTACGAGCAGTACTTC. Encoded protein: CAWRTTGGTYEQYF. The full variable domain, completed using reference TRBV30 and TRBJ2-7, is SQTIHQWPATLVQPVGSPLSLECTVEGTSNPNLYWYRQAAGRGLQLLFYSVGIGQISSEVPQNLSASRPQDRQFILSSKKLLLSDSGFYLCAWRTTGGTYEQYFGPGTRLTVT.

V is TRBV7-3 and J is TRBJ2-7, with TRBD1 matching over 7 bases. Germline V lookup: CDR1 SGHTA, CDR2 FQGTGA. Trimming took 4 bases from V and 6 from J; bases not matched to a gene: 9. CDR3 length equals 14 residues. Here the CDR3 reads CASSSGGQVSEQYF. DNA for the CDR3: TGTGCCAGCAGCTCCGGAGGACAGGTCTCCGAGCAGTACTTC.

The chain carries TRBV28 and TRBJ1-4; 7 positions match TRBD1. Per germline, CDR1 MDHEN and CDR2 SYDVKM. This CDR3 region has 12 residues. V shed 5 bases and J 6 bases; nucleotides not matched to a gene: 0. CDR3 nucleotides: TGTGCCAGCAGTGGACAGGATGAAAAACTGTTTTTT. It codes for CASSGQDEKLFF.

The chain uses TRBV13 and TRBJ2-7; 11 nucleotides line up with TRBD1. Trimming removed 5 bases from V and 4 bases from J; junction bases left unmatched: 4. The CDR3 consists of 14 residues. The germline V gene encodes CDR1 PRHDT and CDR2 FYEKMQ (reference sequence). CDR3 protein: CASSIRDRGYEQYF. In DNA, the CDR3 is TGTGCCAGCAGCATCCGGGACAGGGGGTACGAGCAGTACTTC.

The V call is TRBV7-6, the J call TRBJ1-6, with TRBD1 matching 8 bases. Germline CDR1 and CDR2: SGHVS and FNYEAQ. The CDR3 runs 17 residues. The J segment lost 6 bases and the V segment lost 5 bases, leaving 12 bases of the junction unmatched. The CDR3 is CASSPRTGSHINSPLHF. The DNA for the CDR3 is TGTGCCAGCAGCCCGAGGACAGGGTCGCACATTAATTCACCCCTCCACTTT.

The rearrangement uses TRBV30 and TRBJ1-2, with 7 bases that match TRBD1. The CDR3 loop spans 13 amino acids. The J segment lost 3 bases and the V segment lost 4 bases, leaving 5 bases of the junction unmatched. CDR1 is GTSNPN and CDR2 is SVGIG in the germline V gene (reference sequence). The CDR3: CAWNRGRDYGYTF. The DNA of the CDR3 is TGTGCCTGGAACAGGGGAAGGGACTATGGCTACACCTTC.

This chain links TRBV28 with TRBJ1-2; 11 nucleotides agree with TRBD1. The CDR3 has 15 residues. Trimming removed 3 bases from V and 8 bases from J; junction bases left unmatched: 8. Germline CDR1 is MDHEN and CDR2 is SYDVKM. The DNA for the CDR3 is TGTGCCAGCAGTTTTGAACCGGGACAGGGGGTCGGCTACACCTTC. Amino acid sequence: CASSFEPGQGVGYTF.

This sequence joins TRBV4-2 and TRBJ2-6; TRBD2 agrees at 14 bases. Germline V gene data show CDR1 as LGHNA and CDR2 as YNFKEQ. This CDR3 has 21 residues. V was pared by 2 bases and J by 0 bases, with 9 bases of the junction left unmatched. CDR3 DNA: TGTGCCAGCAGCCAAATACGGACTAGCGGGAGGCTAGACTCTGGGGCCAACGTCCTGACTTTC. Protein product: CASSQIRTSGRLDSGANVLTF.

This rearrangement joins TRBV7-3 to TRBJ2-1; tentatively, D is TRBD1 (5 bases). Looked up from germline, CDR1 is SGHTA and CDR2 is FQGTGA. The V end lost 2 bases, the J end lost 6 bases, and 11 bases lay between the germline ends. The length of the CDR3 is 14 residues. In nucleotides, the CDR3 is TGTGCCAGCAGCTTAGGGATGGGGCTCAATGAGCAGTTCTTC. Translation: CASSLGMGLNEQFF.